The entry below describes one TCR beta chain. These data come from a study of control samples from healthy donors and cancer patients. This CDR3 region has 13 residues. The germline CDR1 and CDR2 sequences are MNHEY and SMNVEV (reference sequence). With 5 bases removed from V and 5 bases from J, the gap between germline ends came to 12 bases. TCRdb's table, derived via immunoSEQ multiplex PCR, lists solely in-frame clones and lacks some. The table records about 55,000 clones, about 96% of them present only once. The sequence derives from a woman aged 18-29 years in good health. Sequences were obtained from blood. The V and J genes are TRBV27 and TRBJ1-1; the D is unclear. Written as DNA, the CDR3 is TGTGCCAGCAGTGTCGGGATCGGAACTGAAGCTTTCTTT. Amino acid sequence: CASSVGIGTEAFF.